This T cell receptor beta chain was observed in a study of CD8+ T cells in alopecia areata. CDR1 is SQVTM and CDR2 is ANQGSEA in the germline V gene. CDR3 length: 13 residues. V was cut by 5 bases and J by 8 bases, with 15 bases left in between. The treatment was: oral pan-JAK inhibitor, 5-10 mg twice daily. Extracted RNA was reverse transcribed into cDNA, the sequencing template. Libraries were prepared by immunoSEQ multiplex PCR; TCRdb keeps only in-frame clonotypes and omits some of them. The sample includes roughly 190,000 clones, roughly 60% seen only once; the top ten take just over 1%. The V gene is TRBV29-1, the J gene TRBJ1-4; D uncertain. This specimen was CD4+ T cells sorted from blood, taken at week 24, from a patient treated with tofacitinib. This TCR was recovered from a human donor with alopecia areata. Written as DNA, the CDR3 is TGCAGCGTTACGGGCAGTTTAGGGGAAAAACTGTTTTTT. Protein: CSVTGSLGEKLFF. Full variable domain (outside the CDR3, taken from reference TRBV29-1 and TRBJ1-4): SAVISQKPSRDICQRGTSLTIQCQVDSQVTMMFWYRQQPGQSLTLIATANQGSEATYESGFVIDKFPISRPNLTFSTLTVSNMSPEDSSIYLCSVTGSLGEKLFFGSGTQLSVL.